The clone carrying this T cell receptor (beta chain) was observed a few times. Its antigen is undetermined. This specimen belongs to a study of early T cells in non-severe SARS-CoV-2 infection. CDR1 and CDR2 from the germline V gene are LGHNA and YNFKEQ. The CDR3 consists of 14 residues. Trimming took off 6 bases at V and 1 base at J, with 11 bases between the two ends. Study-wide results and limits: Matches to VDJdb favored anti-spike CD8 responses and missed private and CD4 specificities.

The TCR library protocol was used to attach unique molecular identifiers. These identifiers were attached to individual cDNA molecules. MiXCR, applied by TCRdb to the 5' RACE reads, yields one record per CDR3 protein. Of tens of thousands of distinct CDR3 sequences in the sample, roughly 13% are singletons; the top ten hold around a tenth. The sample here was whole blood, taken at baseline. The TCR comes from an adult who was a healthcare worker with PCR-confirmed SARS-CoV-2 infection or an uninfected control (not recorded which). The chain has TRBV4-2 and TRBJ2-3; possible D gene TRBD1, 6 bases. CDR3 sequence reads: CASSETGRTDTQYF. The CDR3 DNA follows: TGTGCCAGCAGTGAGACAGGACGCACAGATACGCAGTATTTT.